This T cell receptor (beta chain) derives from a study of T cell responses to AZD1222 COVID-19 vaccine. Whole-study findings and limits: Most donors were white British, females outnumbered males, and clonal diversity was possibly underestimated. Vaccine-associated CD4 TCRs ranged over spike, dominating at 160-218 and 743-854. Breadth and depth of Spike-specific TCRs rose after two AZD1222 doses. Just a handful of people given AZD1222 tested seropositive at baseline.

V was trimmed by 0 bases and J by 7 bases, leaving 18 bases between them. Looked up from germline, CDR1 is ENHRY and CDR2 is SYGVKD. This CDR3 comprises 16 residues. To note about this clone: The antigen remains undetermined.

This table comes from immunoSEQ multiplex PCR, and its TCRdb copy is limited to in-frame clones, with some not included. The data hold approximately 150,000 clones, with 88% observed a single time. The specimen was peripheral blood, collected on day 0 of MenACWY control vaccination. The receptor was isolated from an adult in good health. The chain links TRBV10-3 to TRBJ2-5; D gene uncertain. The CDR3 DNA reads TGTGCCATCAGTGAGTCGGGCCGTACCTTTCTAAGGACCCAGTACTTC. This translates into CAISESGRTFLRTQYF.